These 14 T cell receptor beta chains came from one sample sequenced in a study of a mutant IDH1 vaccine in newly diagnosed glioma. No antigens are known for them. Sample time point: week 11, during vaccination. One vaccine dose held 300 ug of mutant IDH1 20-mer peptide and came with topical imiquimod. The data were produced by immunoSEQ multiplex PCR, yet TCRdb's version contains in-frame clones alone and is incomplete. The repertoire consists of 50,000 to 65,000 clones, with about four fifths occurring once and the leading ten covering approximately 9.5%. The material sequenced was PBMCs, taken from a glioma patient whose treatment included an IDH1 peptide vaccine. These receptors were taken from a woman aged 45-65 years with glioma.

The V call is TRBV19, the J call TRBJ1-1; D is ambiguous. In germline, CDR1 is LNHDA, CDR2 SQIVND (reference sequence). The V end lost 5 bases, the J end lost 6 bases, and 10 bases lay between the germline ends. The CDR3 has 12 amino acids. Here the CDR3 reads CASSVGIAEAFF. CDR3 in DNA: TGTGCCAGTAGTGTGGGAATAGCTGAAGCTTTCTTT.

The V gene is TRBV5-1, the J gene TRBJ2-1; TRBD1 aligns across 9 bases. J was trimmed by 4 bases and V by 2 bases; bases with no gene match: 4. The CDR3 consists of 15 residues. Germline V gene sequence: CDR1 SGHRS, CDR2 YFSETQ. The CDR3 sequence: CASSLGTGKYNEQFF. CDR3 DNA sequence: TGCGCCAGCAGCTTAGGGACAGGGAAATACAATGAGCAGTTCTTC.

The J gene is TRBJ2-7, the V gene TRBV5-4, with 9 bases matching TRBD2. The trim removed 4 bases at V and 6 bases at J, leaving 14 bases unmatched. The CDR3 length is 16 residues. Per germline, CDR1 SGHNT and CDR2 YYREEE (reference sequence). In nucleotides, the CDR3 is TGTGCCAGCAGCGGGGGGGCCACTAGCGGGTTTGGCGAGCAGTACTTC. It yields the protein CASSGGATSGFGEQYF.

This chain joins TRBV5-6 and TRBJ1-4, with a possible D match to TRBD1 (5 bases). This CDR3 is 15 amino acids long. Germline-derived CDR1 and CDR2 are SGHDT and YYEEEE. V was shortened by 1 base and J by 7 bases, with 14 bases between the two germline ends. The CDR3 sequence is CASSLYGQGLEKLFF. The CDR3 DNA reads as TGTGCCAGCAGCTTGTACGGGCAGGGCCTTGAAAAACTGTTTTTT.

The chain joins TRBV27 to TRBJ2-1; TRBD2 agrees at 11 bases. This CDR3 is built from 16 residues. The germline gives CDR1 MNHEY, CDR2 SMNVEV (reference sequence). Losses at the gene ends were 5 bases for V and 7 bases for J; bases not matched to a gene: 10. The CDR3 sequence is CASSPELAGAFNEQFF. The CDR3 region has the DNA TGTGCCAGCAGTCCAGAACTAGCGGGGGCCTTTAATGAGCAGTTCTTC.

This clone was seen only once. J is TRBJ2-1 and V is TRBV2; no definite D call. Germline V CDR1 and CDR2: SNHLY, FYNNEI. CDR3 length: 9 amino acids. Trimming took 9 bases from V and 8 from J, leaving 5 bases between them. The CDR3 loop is CASWDEQFF. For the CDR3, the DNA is TGTGCCAGTTGGGATGAGCAGTTCTTC.

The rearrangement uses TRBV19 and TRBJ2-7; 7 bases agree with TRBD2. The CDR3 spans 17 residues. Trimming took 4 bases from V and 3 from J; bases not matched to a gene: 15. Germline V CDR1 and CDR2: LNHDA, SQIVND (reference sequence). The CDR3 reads CASSTKPSGVGYYEQYF. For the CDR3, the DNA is TGTGCCAGTAGTACGAAGCCAAGCGGGGTGGGATACTACGAGCAGTACTTC.

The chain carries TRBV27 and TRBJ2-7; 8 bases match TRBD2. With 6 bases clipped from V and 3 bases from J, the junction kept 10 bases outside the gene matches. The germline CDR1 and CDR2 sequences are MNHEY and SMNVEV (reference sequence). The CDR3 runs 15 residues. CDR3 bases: TGTGCCAGCAGGCTTCTAGCGGGTTCTATCTACGAGCAGTACTTC. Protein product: CASRLLAGSIYEQYF.

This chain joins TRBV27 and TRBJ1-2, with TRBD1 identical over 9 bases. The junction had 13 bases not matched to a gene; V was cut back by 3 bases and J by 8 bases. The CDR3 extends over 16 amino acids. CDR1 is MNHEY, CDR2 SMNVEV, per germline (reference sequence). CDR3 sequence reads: CASSFAGQGTRSGYTF. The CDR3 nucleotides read TGTGCCAGCAGTTTTGCGGGACAGGGAACGAGAAGCGGCTACACCTTC.

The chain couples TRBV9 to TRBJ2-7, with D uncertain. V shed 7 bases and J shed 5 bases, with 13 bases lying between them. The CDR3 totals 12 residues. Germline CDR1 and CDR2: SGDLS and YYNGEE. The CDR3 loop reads CASGPSRDEQYF. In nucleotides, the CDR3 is TGTGCCAGCGGGCCATCAAGGGACGAGCAGTACTTC.

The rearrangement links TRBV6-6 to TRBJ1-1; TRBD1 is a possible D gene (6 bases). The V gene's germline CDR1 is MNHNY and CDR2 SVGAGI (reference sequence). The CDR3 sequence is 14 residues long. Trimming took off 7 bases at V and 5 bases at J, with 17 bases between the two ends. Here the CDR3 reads CASTGAGKTTEAFF. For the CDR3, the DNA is TGTGCCAGCACAGGGGCGGGTAAGACGACTGAAGCTTTCTTT.

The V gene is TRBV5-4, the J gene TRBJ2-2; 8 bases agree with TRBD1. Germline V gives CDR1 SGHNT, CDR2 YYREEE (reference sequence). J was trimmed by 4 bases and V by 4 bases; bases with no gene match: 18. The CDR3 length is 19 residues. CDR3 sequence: CASSRDFSPGQAPTGELFF. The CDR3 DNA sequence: TGTGCCAGCAGCCGAGACTTTTCCCCGGGACAGGCGCCCACCGGGGAGCTGTTTTTT.

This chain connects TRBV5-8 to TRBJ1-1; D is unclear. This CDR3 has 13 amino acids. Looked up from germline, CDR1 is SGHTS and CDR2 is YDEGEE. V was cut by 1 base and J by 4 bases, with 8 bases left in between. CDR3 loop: CASSLIGSTEAFF. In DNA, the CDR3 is TGTGCCAGCAGCTTGATTGGGAGCACTGAAGCTTTCTTT.

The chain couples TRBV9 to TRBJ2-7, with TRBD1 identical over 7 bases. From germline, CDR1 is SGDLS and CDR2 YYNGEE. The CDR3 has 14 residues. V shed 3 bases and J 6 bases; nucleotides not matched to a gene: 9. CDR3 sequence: CASSGGTALGEQYF. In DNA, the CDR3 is TGTGCCAGCAGCGGGGGGACAGCTTTGGGCGAGCAGTACTTC.